The rows below give T cell receptor beta chains drawn from one sample of a study of radiotherapy plus CTLA-4 blockade in lung cancer. Assay used: immunoSEQ multiplex PCR; TCRdb lists only in-frame clones, some missing. This table holds approximately 80,000 clones, around 76% found once. Specimen: peripheral blood, collected from a patient treated with radiotherapy plus ipilimumab. These receptors all stem from a human donor with non-small cell lung cancer whose response to radiotherapy plus ipilimumab could not be evaluated. Some clones in this sample may be carry-over from other donors' samples. CDR3s include the opening cysteine and the closing phenylalanine or tryptophan. D genes are given only for firm matches. Size is omitted from some rows. Given values are once, few, many or a class for expanded clones.

v_call: TRBV7-9
j_call: TRBJ1-2
d_call: TRBD1
clone_size: few
cdr3_nt: TGTGCCAGCAGCCTTCCGTACAGGGGCGCTAACTATGGCTACACCTTC
cdr3_aa: CASSLPYRGANYGYTF

v_call: TRBV29-1
j_call: TRBJ1-2
d_call: TRBD1
clone_size: .
cdr3_nt: TGCAGCGTTGAACCCAGGGGGAATAACTATGGCTACACCTTC
cdr3_aa: CSVEPRGNNYGYTF

v_call: TRBV5-1
j_call: TRBJ1-1
d_call: TRBD1
clone_size: .
cdr3_nt: TGCGCCAGCAGCTCGGGACAGGAGAACACTGAAGCTTTCTTT
cdr3_aa: CASSSGQENTEAFF

v_call: TRBV5-1
j_call: TRBJ2-1
d_call: TRBD2
clone_size: .
cdr3_nt: TGCGCCAGCAGCTTGGTGGCGGGGGAGTCCTACAATGAGCAGTTCTTC
cdr3_aa: CASSLVAGESYNEQFF

v_call: TRBV6-4
j_call: TRBJ2-6
d_call: .
clone_size: .
cdr3_nt: TGTGCCAGCAGTGACTATTGGTCGCGTGGGCCATCTGGGGCCAACGTCCTGACTTTC
cdr3_aa: CASSDYWSRGPSGANVLTF

v_call: TRBV19
j_call: TRBJ2-2
d_call: .
clone_size: .
cdr3_nt: TGTGCCAGTAGCCCCCTCGGACACTACACCGGGGAGCTGTTTTTT
cdr3_aa: CASSPLGHYTGELFF

v_call: TRBV6-5
j_call: TRBJ2-3
d_call: TRBD1
clone_size: .
cdr3_nt: TGTGCCAGCAGTCAGGGGGCCCACACAGATACGCAGTATTTT
cdr3_aa: CASSQGAHTDTQYF

v_call: TRBV6-6
j_call: TRBJ2-4
d_call: .
clone_size: few
cdr3_nt: TGTGCCAGCAAAACTGGACAAAGCAAAAACATTCAGTACTTC
cdr3_aa: CASKTGQSKNIQYF

v_call: TRBV2
j_call: TRBJ1-2
d_call: .
clone_size: .
cdr3_nt: TGTGCCAGCAGTGAATACCAGGGGAACTATGGCTACACCTTC
cdr3_aa: CASSEYQGNYGYTF

v_call: TRBV2
j_call: TRBJ1-4
d_call: .
clone_size: .
cdr3_nt: TGTGCCAGCAGTGCGCCAGGGTCGAATGAAAAACTGTTTTTT
cdr3_aa: CASSAPGSNEKLFF

v_call: TRBV6-1
j_call: TRBJ2-5
d_call: .
clone_size: .
cdr3_nt: TGTGCCAGCAGTGAAACCCAGGGGCAAGAGACCCAGTACTTC
cdr3_aa: CASSETQGQETQYF

v_call: TRBV5-1
j_call: TRBJ2-7
d_call: TRBD1
clone_size: .
cdr3_nt: TGCGCCAGCAGCTTGGGGACAGGCTTCTACGAGCAGTACTTC
cdr3_aa: CASSLGTGFYEQYF

v_call: TRBV28
j_call: TRBJ2-5
d_call: .
clone_size: few
cdr3_nt: TGTGCCAGCAGTTCCATGGTCGGAGAAGAGACCCAGTACTTC
cdr3_aa: CASSSMVGEETQYF

v_call: TRBV5-1
j_call: TRBJ2-7
d_call: TRBD2
clone_size: .
cdr3_nt: TGCGCCAGCAACGGACTAGCGTCGTACGAGCAGTACTTC
cdr3_aa: CASNGLASYEQYF

v_call: TRBV28
j_call: TRBJ1-4
d_call: .
clone_size: .
cdr3_nt: TGTGCCACCCATCAAGGACTTGAAAAACTGTTTTTT
cdr3_aa: CATHQGLEKLFF

v_call: TRBV9
j_call: TRBJ2-5
d_call: TRBD2
clone_size: .
cdr3_nt: TGTGCCAGCAGCGTCGGCGGGGGGGCCGTGGAGACCCAGTACTTC
cdr3_aa: CASSVGGGAVETQYF

v_call: TRBV7-9
j_call: TRBJ1-5
d_call: TRBD1
clone_size: .
cdr3_nt: TGTGCCAGCAGCCCCGGGACAGGGGCGCGGCCCCAGCATTTT
cdr3_aa: CASSPGTGARPQHF

v_call: TRBV28
j_call: TRBJ1-2
d_call: .
clone_size: few
cdr3_nt: TGTGCCAGCAGTTTACCGGGATATGGCTACACCTTC
cdr3_aa: CASSLPGYGYTF

v_call: TRBV5-4
j_call: TRBJ2-3
d_call: .
clone_size: .
cdr3_nt: TGTGCCAGCAGCCCGGAGCTCGGGAGAAGCACAGATACGCAGTATTTT
cdr3_aa: CASSPELGRSTDTQYF

v_call: TRBV5-1
j_call: TRBJ2-3
d_call: .
clone_size: .
cdr3_nt: TGCGCCAGCAGCATCCAAGGGGGCACAGATACGCAGTATTTT
cdr3_aa: CASSIQGGTDTQYF

v_call: TRBV6-6
j_call: TRBJ2-1
d_call: TRBD2
clone_size: few
cdr3_nt: TGTGCCAGCTTGACTAGCGGGGACTGGGATGAGCAGTTCTTC
cdr3_aa: CASLTSGDWDEQFF

v_call: TRBV2
j_call: TRBJ1-3
d_call: TRBD1
clone_size: .
cdr3_nt: TGTGCCAGCAGTGAAGAGACGGAGGGGGCTCTAGGATCTGGAAACACCATATATTTT
cdr3_aa: CASSEETEGALGSGNTIYF

v_call: TRBV19
j_call: TRBJ2-1
d_call: TRBD2
clone_size: .
cdr3_nt: TGTGCCAGTAGTATAGCGGTAGCGGGGGGGCTTAACAATGAGCAGTTCTTC
cdr3_aa: CASSIAVAGGLNNEQFF

v_call: TRBV4-2
j_call: TRBJ1-5
d_call: TRBD1
clone_size: .
cdr3_nt: TGTGCCAGCAGCCAAGATGGCCTAGGGACAGCTTATCAGCCCCAGCATTTT
cdr3_aa: CASSQDGLGTAYQPQHF